Detailed here is one TCR beta chain. The antigen remains undetermined. The data stem from a study of post-analysis software for immune sequencing data. Study-wide findings and caveats: Patients had higher frequencies than controls of roughly five TRBV segments, including TRBV5-6, TRBV5-1 and TRBV20-1.

Unique-molecular-identifier-tagged TCR beta cDNA libraries were used. TCRdb used MiXCR to reprocess the PCR reads, holding one entry per CDR3 protein. The table includes about 260,000 distinct CDR3 sequences, roughly a third detected once. This CDR3 is 14 amino acids long. The germline gives CDR1 SGHRS, CDR2 YFSETQ. The specimen sequenced was blood. V is TRBV5-1 and J is TRBJ2-7; 8 bases map to TRBD1. The end of the DNA aligns better with TRBJ2-5, so the J call may be wrong. The receptor's source is a girl aged 5-17 years with multiple sclerosis. The CDR3 spells CASSFGQGGETQYF. Here the CDR3 DNA reads TGCGCCAGCAGCTTTGGACAGGGAGGAGAGACCCAGTACTTC.